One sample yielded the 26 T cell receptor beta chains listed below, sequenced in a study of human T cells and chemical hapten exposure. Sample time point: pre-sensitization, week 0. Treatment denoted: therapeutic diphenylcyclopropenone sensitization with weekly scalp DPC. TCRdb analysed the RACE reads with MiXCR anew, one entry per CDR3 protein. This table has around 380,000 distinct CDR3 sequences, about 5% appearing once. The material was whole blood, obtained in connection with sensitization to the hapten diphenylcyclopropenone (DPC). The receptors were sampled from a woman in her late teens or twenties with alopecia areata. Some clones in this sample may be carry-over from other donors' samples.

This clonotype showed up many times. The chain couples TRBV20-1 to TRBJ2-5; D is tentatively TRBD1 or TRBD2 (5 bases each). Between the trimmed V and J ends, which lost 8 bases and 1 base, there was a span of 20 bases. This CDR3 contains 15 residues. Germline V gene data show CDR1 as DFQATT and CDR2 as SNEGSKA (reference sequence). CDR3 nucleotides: TGCAGTCCACGGGGCAGGACCCGGAGCCAAGAGACCCAGTACTTC. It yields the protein CSPRGRTRSQETQYF.

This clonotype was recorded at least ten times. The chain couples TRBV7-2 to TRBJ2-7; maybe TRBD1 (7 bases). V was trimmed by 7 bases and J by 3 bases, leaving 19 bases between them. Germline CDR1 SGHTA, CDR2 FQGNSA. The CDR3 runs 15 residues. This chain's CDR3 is CASTRQGGSIYEQYF. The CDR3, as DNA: TGTGCCAGCACCCGACAGGGAGGATCGATCTACGAGCAGTACTTC.

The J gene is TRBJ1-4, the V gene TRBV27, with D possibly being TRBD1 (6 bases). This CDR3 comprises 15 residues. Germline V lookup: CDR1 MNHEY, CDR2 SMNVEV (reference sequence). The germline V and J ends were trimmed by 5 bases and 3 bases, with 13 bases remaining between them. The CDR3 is CASSPRGRPNEKLFF. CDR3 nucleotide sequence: TGTGCCAGCAGTCCCCGGGGGCGACCTAATGAAAAACTGTTTTTT.

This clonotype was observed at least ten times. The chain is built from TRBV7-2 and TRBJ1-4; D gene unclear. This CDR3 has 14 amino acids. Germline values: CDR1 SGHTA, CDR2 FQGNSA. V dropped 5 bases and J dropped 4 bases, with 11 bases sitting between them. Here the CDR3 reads CASSIPGFNEKLFF. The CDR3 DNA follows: TGTGCCAGCAGCATTCCCGGTTTTAATGAAAAACTGTTTTTT.

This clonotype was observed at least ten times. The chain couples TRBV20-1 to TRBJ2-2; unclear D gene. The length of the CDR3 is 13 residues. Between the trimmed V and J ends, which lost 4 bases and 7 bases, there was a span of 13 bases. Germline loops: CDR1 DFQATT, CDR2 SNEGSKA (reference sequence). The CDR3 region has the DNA TGCAGTGCTATCGACCCCGGCATCGGGGAGCTGTTTTTT. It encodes CSAIDPGIGELFF.

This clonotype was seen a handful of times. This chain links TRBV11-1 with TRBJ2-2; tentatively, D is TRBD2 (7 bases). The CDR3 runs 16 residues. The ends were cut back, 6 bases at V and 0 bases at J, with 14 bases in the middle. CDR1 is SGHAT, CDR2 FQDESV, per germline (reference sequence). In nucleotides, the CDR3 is TGTGCCAGCAGTTGGGGGGGCAGGACGAACACCGGGGAGCTGTTTTTT. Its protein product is CASSWGGRTNTGELFF.

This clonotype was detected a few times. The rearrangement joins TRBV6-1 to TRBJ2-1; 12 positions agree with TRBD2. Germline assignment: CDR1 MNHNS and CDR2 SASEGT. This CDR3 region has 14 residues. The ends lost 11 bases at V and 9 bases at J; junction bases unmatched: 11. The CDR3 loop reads CASRLAGDSGEQFF. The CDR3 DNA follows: TGTGCCTCCCGACTAGCGGGGGATTCCGGTGAGCAGTTCTTC.

CDR3 in amino acids: CASSQWTPAYNSPLHF. The CDR3 DNA sequence: TGTGCCAGCAGCCAATGGACACCGGCCTATAATTCACCCCTCCACTTT. This chain links TRBV4-2 with TRBJ1-6; maybe TRBD1 (5 bases). V was pared by 2 bases and J by 2 bases, with 10 bases between. CDR3 length: 16 residues. Germline assignment: CDR1 LGHNA and CDR2 YNFKEQ.

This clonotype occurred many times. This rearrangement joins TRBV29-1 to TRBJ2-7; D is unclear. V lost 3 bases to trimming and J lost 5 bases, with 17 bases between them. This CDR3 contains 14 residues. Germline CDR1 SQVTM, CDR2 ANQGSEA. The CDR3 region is CSVDPTDHFHEQYF. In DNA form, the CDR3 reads TGCAGCGTTGACCCAACAGATCACTTCCACGAGCAGTACTTC.

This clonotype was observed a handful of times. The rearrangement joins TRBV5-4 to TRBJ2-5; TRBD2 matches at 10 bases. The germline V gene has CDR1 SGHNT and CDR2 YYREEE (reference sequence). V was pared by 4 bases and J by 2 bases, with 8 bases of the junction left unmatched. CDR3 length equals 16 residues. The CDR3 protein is CASSPRGAGGQETQYF. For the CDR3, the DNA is TGTGCCAGCAGCCCCCGGGGAGCGGGGGGGCAAGAGACCCAGTACTTC.

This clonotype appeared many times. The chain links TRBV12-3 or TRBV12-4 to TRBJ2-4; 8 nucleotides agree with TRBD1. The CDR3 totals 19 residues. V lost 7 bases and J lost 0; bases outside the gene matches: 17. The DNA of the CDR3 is TGTGCCAGCATACCTTCCGGGACAGGAAATGTTCTAGCCAAAAACATTCAGTACTTC. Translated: CASIPSGTGNVLAKNIQYF.

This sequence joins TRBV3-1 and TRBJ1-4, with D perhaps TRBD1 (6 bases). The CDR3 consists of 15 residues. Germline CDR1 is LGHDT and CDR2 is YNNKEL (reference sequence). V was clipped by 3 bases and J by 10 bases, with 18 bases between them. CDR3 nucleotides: TGTGCCAGCAGCCACAAAACCGGGACATCAGGAAAACTGTTTTTT. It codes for CASSHKTGTSGKLFF.

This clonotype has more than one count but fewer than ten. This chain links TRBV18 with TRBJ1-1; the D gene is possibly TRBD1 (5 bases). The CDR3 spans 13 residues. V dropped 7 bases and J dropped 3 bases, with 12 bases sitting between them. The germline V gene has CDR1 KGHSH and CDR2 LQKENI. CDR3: CASFGGLDTEAFF. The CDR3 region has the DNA TGTGCCAGCTTCGGGGGATTGGACACTGAAGCTTTCTTT.

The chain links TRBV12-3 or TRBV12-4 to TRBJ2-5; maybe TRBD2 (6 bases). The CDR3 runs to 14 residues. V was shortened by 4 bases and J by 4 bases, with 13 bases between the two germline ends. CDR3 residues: CASSSRPGLETQYF. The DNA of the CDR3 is TGTGCCAGCAGTTCCCGCCCGGGACTAGAGACCCAGTACTTC.

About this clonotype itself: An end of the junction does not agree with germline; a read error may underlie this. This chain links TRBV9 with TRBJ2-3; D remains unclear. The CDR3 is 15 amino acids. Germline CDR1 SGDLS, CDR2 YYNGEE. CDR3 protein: CASSRVDWRTDTHYF. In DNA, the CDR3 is TGTGCCAGCAGTCGTGTAGACTGGCGCACAGATACGCATTATTTT.

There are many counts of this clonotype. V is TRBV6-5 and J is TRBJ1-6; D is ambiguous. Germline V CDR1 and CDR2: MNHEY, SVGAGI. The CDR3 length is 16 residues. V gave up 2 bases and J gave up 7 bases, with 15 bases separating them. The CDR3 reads CASSYGRSIGNSPLHF. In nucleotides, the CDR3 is TGTGCCAGCAGTTACGGCCGATCGATAGGGAATTCACCCCTCCACTTT.

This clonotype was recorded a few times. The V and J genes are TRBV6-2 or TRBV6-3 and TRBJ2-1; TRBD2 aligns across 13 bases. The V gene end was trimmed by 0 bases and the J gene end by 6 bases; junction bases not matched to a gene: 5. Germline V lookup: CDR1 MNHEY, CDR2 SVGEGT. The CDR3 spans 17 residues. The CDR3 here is CASSYSGGLAGVNEQFF. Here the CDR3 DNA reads TGTGCCAGCAGTTACTCGGGAGGACTAGCGGGGGTCAATGAGCAGTTCTTC.

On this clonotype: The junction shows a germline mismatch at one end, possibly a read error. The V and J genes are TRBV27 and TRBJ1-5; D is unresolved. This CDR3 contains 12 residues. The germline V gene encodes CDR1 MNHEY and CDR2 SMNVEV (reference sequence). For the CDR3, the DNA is TGTGCCAGCAATTTACCGAATCAGCCCCAGCATTTT. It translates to CASNLPNQPQHF.

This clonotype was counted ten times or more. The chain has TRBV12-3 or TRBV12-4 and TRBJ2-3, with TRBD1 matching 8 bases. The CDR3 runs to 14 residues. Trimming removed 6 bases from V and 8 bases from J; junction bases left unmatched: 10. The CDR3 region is CASRSDRALGTQYF. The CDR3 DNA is TGTGCCAGCAGATCGGACAGGGCATTAGGTACGCAGTATTTT.

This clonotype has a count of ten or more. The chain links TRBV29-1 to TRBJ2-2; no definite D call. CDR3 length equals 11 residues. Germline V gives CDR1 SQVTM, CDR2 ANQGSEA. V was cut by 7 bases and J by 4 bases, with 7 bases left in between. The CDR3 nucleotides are TGCAGCGCCGACATCACCGGGGAGCTGTTTTTT. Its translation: CSADITGELFF.

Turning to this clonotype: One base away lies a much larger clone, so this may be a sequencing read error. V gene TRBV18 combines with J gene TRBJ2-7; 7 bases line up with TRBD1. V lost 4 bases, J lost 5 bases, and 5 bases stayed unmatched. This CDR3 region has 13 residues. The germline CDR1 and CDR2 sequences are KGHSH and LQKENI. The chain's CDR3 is CASSQQGNNEQYF. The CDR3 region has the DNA TGTGCCAGCTCACAACAGGGGAATAACGAGCAGTACTTC.

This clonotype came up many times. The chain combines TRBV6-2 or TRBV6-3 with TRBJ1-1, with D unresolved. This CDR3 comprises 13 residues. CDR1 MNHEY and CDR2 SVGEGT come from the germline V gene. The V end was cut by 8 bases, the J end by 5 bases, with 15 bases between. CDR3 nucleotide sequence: TGTGCCAGCGGTCGGGAAGATTGGACTGAAGCTTTCTTT. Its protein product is CASGREDWTEAFF.

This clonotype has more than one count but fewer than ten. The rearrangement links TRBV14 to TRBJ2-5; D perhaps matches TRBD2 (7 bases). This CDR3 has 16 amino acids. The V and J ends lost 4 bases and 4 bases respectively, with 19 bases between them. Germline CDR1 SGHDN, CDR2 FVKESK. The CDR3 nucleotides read TGTGCCAGCAGCCCGAGGCGGGAGACACAGGGAGAGACCCAGTACTTC. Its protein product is CASSPRRETQGETQYF.

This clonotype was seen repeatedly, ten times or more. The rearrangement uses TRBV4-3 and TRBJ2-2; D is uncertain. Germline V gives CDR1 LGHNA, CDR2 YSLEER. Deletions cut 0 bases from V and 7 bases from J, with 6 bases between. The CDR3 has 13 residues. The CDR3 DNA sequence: TGCGCCAGCAGCCAAGAGAGGCACGGGGAGCTGTTTTTT. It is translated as CASSQERHGELFF.

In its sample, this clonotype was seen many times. Here the CDR3 reads CASSRRPNSGANVLTF. In nucleotides, the CDR3 is TGTGCCAGCAGCCGAAGGCCGAACTCTGGGGCCAACGTCCTGACTTTC. V gene TRBV3-1 combines with J gene TRBJ2-6; D call uncertain. With 4 bases removed from V and 0 bases from J, the gap between germline ends came to 10 bases. There are 16 residues in the CDR3. From germline, CDR1 is LGHDT and CDR2 YNNKEL (reference sequence).

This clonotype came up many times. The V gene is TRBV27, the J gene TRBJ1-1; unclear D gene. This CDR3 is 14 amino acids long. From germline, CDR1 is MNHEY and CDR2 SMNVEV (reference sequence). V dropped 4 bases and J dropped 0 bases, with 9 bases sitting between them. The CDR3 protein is CASSYSRMNTEAFF. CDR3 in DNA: TGTGCCAGCAGTTACAGTAGGATGAACACTGAAGCTTTCTTT.